This TCR beta chain originates from a study of identical twins. TCRdb reprocessed the 5' RACE reads with MiXCR, giving one entry per CDR3 protein. This sample yields roughly 720,000 distinct CDR3 sequences, of which 15% to 20% are seen a single time; over 10% belongs to the top ten. This clonotype occurred a few times. Germline lookup yields CDR1 WNHNN and CDR2 SYGVQD (reference sequence). With 6 bases clipped from V and 9 bases from J, the junction kept 12 bases outside the gene matches. The CDR3 is 15 residues long. The sample also formed part of further work on T cells expressing NK-cell markers.

The V and J genes are TRBV10-1 and TRBJ2-1; 9 bases align to TRBD2. Sequences were obtained from PBMCs. The clonotype originates from a woman aged 18 to 35 in good health. CDR3 loop: CASSAGGGPTGEQFF. In DNA, the CDR3 is TGCGCCAGCAGCGCGGGGGGGGGCCCTACGGGTGAGCAGTTCTTC.